This T cell receptor beta chain was captured in a study of CD8 T cells in Susac syndrome. Negative isolation yielded CD8+ and CD4+ T cells; FACS enriched TEMRA cells. With random hexamers, 0.5 to 1 ug RNA was reverse transcribed. TCR beta CDR3 was amplified by immunoSEQ covering 54 Vbeta and 13 Jbeta. In TCRdb, the immunoSEQ multiplex PCR reads were re-called with MiXCR into one record per CDR3 protein. The sample shows 90,000 to 110,000 distinct CDR3 sequences, 95% to 98% of them seen only once. The length of the CDR3 is 14 residues. V lost 6 bases and J lost 7, with 16 bases in between. Germline lookup yields CDR1 MDHEN and CDR2 SYDVKM.

The material sequenced was CD4+ T cells from PBMCs. The V call is TRBV28, the J call TRBJ2-4, with a weak D call TRBD1 (7 bases). This clonotype was obtained from a human donor in good health. Written as DNA, the CDR3 is TGTGCCAGCAGGACGGGTGCGGGACAGAACATTCAGTACTTC. Translated: CASRTGAGQNIQYF.